Each of the 10 T cell receptor beta chains below was sequenced from the same sample in a study of cytomegalovirus exposure and HLA in healthy donors (dated by TCRdb to about 2017). The library was produced with the immunoSEQ multiplex PCR assay. A mixture of 60 forward primers for TCR Vbeta segments and 13 reverse primers for TCR Jbeta segments was used in the multiplex PCR. Drawn from immuneACCESS, this table holds only the in-frame rearrangements with V and J called that TCRdb kept. Clones are partly lost; checked studies trace under half to an unresolved V gene and leave the rest unexplained. Recorded for this sample are around 150,000 clones; roughly 80% of them occurred a single time. The ten biggest clones cover around 1.3% of the sample. The sequenced sample was PBMCs. The receptors originated from a woman aged 50 to 60 in good health and CMV-seronegative.

The V gene is TRBV27, the J gene TRBJ1-4; TRBD1 might be the D (6 bases). Germline CDR1 MNHEY, CDR2 SMNVEV (reference sequence). The V end was cut by 6 bases, the J end by 3 bases, with 14 bases between. The CDR3 extends over 15 amino acids. CDR3 nucleotide sequence: TGTGCCAGCAGCTCAACATGGACAGCTAATGAAAAACTGTTTTTT. Amino acid sequence: CASSSTWTANEKLFF.

This sequence joins TRBV6-4 and TRBJ2-1; D might be TRBD1 (6 bases). From germline, CDR1 is MRHNA and CDR2 SNTAGT. This CDR3 is built from 14 residues. V gave up 4 bases and J gave up 9 bases, with 16 bases separating them. This CDR3 reads CASSGTGTSSEQFF. In DNA form, the CDR3 reads TGTGCCAGCAGTGGGACCGGGACATCGAGTGAGCAGTTCTTC.

The chain links TRBV7-8 to TRBJ2-5; 7 bases map to TRBD1. The DNA end is a closer match to TRBJ2-7, so the J assignment may be wrong. The CDR3 consists of 16 residues. CDR1 SGHVS and CDR2 FQNEAQ come from the germline V gene. CDR3 amino acids: CASSKRDSRAPYEQYF. The DNA of the CDR3 is TGTGCCAGCAGCAAGAGGGACAGTCGAGCGCCCTACGAGCAGTACTTC.

The V gene is TRBV4-3, the J gene TRBJ2-3; tentatively, D is TRBD2 (7 bases). The germline V gene has CDR1 LGHNA and CDR2 YSLEER. V lost 1 base and J lost 4, with 21 bases in between. CDR3 length equals 18 residues. Written as DNA, the CDR3 is TGCGCCAGCAGCCAAGGGGGAGGGGGGTTCAAAGGCGCAGATACGCAGTATTTT. Translating it yields CASSQGGGGFKGADTQYF.

This chain joins TRBV7-8 and TRBJ1-5; weak D call: TRBD1 (5 bases). Germline V gene lookup returns CDR1 SGHVS and CDR2 FQNEAQ. CDR3 length equals 16 residues. V lost 5 bases and J 1 base, leaving 15 bases between the germline ends. The CDR3, as DNA: TGTGCCAGCAGCCCCCAGGGTGTTCGGAGCAATCAGCCCCAGCATTTT. Translated: CASSPQGVRSNQPQHF.

The chain is built from TRBV19 and TRBJ2-1, with TRBD1 matching 7 bases. This CDR3 has 16 residues. Germline V gene sequence: CDR1 LNHDA, CDR2 SQIVND (reference sequence). V lost 5 bases to trimming and J lost 5 bases; unmatched junction nucleotides: 12. CDR3 region: CASSARRGQGNNEQFF. The DNA for the CDR3 is TGTGCCAGTAGTGCCCGAAGGGGGCAGGGTAACAATGAGCAGTTCTTC.

The chain uses TRBV11-2 and TRBJ2-7; perhaps TRBD2 as D (5 bases). V lost 4 bases and J 6 bases, leaving 13 bases between the germline ends. The CDR3 totals 13 residues. Germline CDR1 reads SGHAT; CDR2 reads FQNNGV. CDR3 nucleotide sequence: TGTGCCAGCAGCTACCCGATAGGAGGCGAGCAGTACTTC. Translation: CASSYPIGGEQYF.

The chain links TRBV6-4 to TRBJ2-1; TRBD2 aligns across 9 bases. With 2 bases clipped from V and 2 bases from J, the junction kept 1 base outside the gene matches. The germline V gene has CDR1 MRHNA and CDR2 SNTAGT. This CDR3 has 15 amino acids. The CDR3 loop is CASSDLAGPYNEQFF. CDR3 nucleotide sequence: TGTGCCAGCAGTGACCTAGCGGGACCCTACAATGAGCAGTTCTTC.

This clone showed up just once. The chain combines TRBV10-1 with TRBJ2-5; D perhaps matches TRBD2 (6 bases). The germline gives CDR1 WNHNN, CDR2 SYGVQD (reference sequence). CDR3 length: 14 amino acids. The V and J ends lost 6 bases and 6 bases respectively, with 17 bases between them. This chain's CDR3 is CASSAREERKTQYF. CDR3 sequence (DNA): TGCGCCAGCAGCGCTAGGGAGGAACGGAAGACCCAGTACTTC.

This sequence joins TRBV27 and TRBJ1-5; no reliable D call. V was cut by 1 base and J by 3 bases, with 13 bases left in between. Germline V gives CDR1 MNHEY, CDR2 SMNVEV (reference sequence). There are 16 residues in the CDR3. The CDR3 spells CASSLLAGGNNQPQHF. CDR3 DNA sequence: TGTGCCAGCAGTTTATTAGCAGGAGGTAACAATCAGCCCCAGCATTTT.